This T cell receptor (beta chain) was captured by sequencing in a study of control samples from healthy donors and cancer patients. V gave up 3 bases and J gave up 6 bases, with 14 bases separating them. The CDR3 is 14 residues long. The V gene's germline CDR1 is LGHDT and CDR2 YNNKEL (reference sequence). TCRdb's table, derived via immunoSEQ multiplex PCR, lists solely in-frame clones and lacks some. This sample has over 200,000 clones, with approximately 80% found just once. Only one count was recorded for this clone. This chain connects TRBV3-1 (or the pseudogene TRBV3-2) to TRBJ1-1; the D gene is possibly TRBD1 (5 bases). What was sequenced was PBMCs. This TCR was sampled from a woman in her sixties or seventies with lung cancer. CDR3 sequence reads: CASSQSGGNAEAFF. Written as DNA, the CDR3 is TGTGCCAGCAGCCAGTCCGGGGGTAACGCTGAAGCTTTCTTT.